This T cell receptor (beta chain) was sequenced in a study of blood T cell repertoires in COVID-19 (dated by TCRdb to 2020 to 2021). Study-level background: Collaborator samples came from the United States, Italy and Spain and covered acute and convalescent phases of COVID-19. The repertoires were made available in a free public database intended to serve as a resource for research on the immune response to SARS-CoV-2. Samples were obtained from the ongoing ImmuneRACE study (first 160 participants) and from over 1,000 subjects provided by 6 global collaborators. The dataset comprised deeply sampled blood TCRbeta repertoires from subjects exposed to, actively infected with, or recovered from COVID-19. The prospective study material was composed of cDNA or gDNA derived from T cells, B-cell-depleted T cells, or PBMCs. The sample metadata nearly always contained a de-identified subject ID, COVID-19 status, age in years and sex. Where available, HLA class I and class II types were taken from metadata supplied by the sample provider and were not determined by assay-based typing.

In Seattle, one collaborating source enrolled patients while the infection was active and tracked those patients longitudinally over the course of disease. Each collaborating institution followed its own protocols to collect whole blood in K2EDTA tubes. For TCRbeta analysis, collaborators shipped samples in one of three forms: frozen whole blood, isolated PBMCs, or DNA extracted from either of those sample types. With respect to this clone: Which antigen it targets is not known. Base qualities are not recorded, but no much larger clone differs from it by a single base.

Inclusive of the bounding cysteine and phenylalanine, the CDR3 is 16 residues long. Left in the record is the CDR3 DNA by itself, 48 bases read in frame from the first base. Sequences LNHNV (CDR1) and YYDKDF (CDR2) are obtained from the germline V gene (reference sequence). The trim is 5 bases for V and 0 bases for J, with a gap of 14 bases between the germline ends. Broad study findings and their caveats: How much clinical and demographic metadata was included differed by source and by participant, and the metadata was provided uncurated.

TCRbeta CDR3 regions were amplified from genomic DNA using the immunoSEQ Assay, a bias-controlled multiplex PCR. On the authors' methods: Within the assay, amplification of reference gene primers was used to estimate how many nucleated cells each sample contained. Sequence reads were collapsed and filtered to measure the absolute abundance of every unique TCRbeta CDR3 rearrangement. For each sample, productive Simpson clonality was calculated as the square root of Simpson's diversity index over productive rearrangements. TCRdb's version of the immuneACCESS table is confined to in-frame rearrangements and falls short of the full clone set. An unresolved V gene accounts for under half of the shortfall where checked; the remainder is of unknown origin. The DNA gave D and trimming, while V, J and clone size come from that table. The sample records fewer than 350,000 clones, 88% of which are singletons. 1.5% to 2% of the sample is held by the ten biggest clonotypes.

The receptor was isolated from a young woman with COVID-19, enrolled during active disease. The V and J segments used are TRBV15 and TRBJ1-3; D gene: possibly TRBD1, on 5 matching bases. The sequenced sample consisted of peripheral blood. At the DNA level, the sequence is TGTGCCACCAGCGATTTCGACAGCAACTCTGGAAACACCATATATTTT. Its amino acids are CATSDFDSNSGNTIYF.